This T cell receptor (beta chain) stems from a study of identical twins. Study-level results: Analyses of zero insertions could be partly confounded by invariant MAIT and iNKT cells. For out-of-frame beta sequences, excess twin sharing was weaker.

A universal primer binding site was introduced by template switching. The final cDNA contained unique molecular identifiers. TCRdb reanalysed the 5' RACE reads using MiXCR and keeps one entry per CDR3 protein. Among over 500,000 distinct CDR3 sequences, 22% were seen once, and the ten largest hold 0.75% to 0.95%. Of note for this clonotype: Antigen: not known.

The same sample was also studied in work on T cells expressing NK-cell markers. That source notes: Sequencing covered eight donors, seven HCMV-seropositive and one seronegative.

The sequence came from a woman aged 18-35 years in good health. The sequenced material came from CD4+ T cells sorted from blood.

The DNA for the CDR3 is TGTGCCAGCAGTTACGGGGCGGCAGCTTTCTTT. Amino acid sequence: CASSYGAAAFF. The chain links TRBV6-5 to TRBJ1-1, with D perhaps matching TRBD1 (5 bases). This CDR3 has 11 residues. V was clipped by 2 bases and J by 10 bases, with 8 bases between them. CDR1 is MNHEY and CDR2 is SVGAGI in the germline V gene.